This T cell receptor beta chain was captured by sequencing in a study of OX40 agonist ivuxolimab in advanced cancers. The V segment lost 2 bases and the J segment 4 bases; nucleotides outside the gene matches: 3. The CDR3 totals 16 residues. Germline V gene data show CDR1 as SEHNR and CDR2 as FQNEAQ (reference sequence). TCRdb's copy holds only in-frame clones and misses some; the assay was immunoSEQ multiplex PCR. The table includes about 73,000 clones, around 90% detected once. The input for sequencing was CD4+ or CD8+ T cells sorted from blood, taken in a trial of the OX40 agonist ivuxolimab. The sequence was collected from an adult with an advanced solid tumor such as melanoma, head and neck, liver or kidney cancer. The chain is built from TRBV7-9 and TRBJ1-6, with 9 positions matching TRBD1. CDR3 loop: CASSLFDRGYNSPLHF. CDR3 coding DNA: TGTGCCAGCAGCTTATTTGACAGGGGGTATAATTCACCCCTCCACTTT.